The count of the clone carrying this T cell receptor beta chain is one. Its target is not known. This CDR3 is built from 16 residues. Trimming removed 4 bases from V and 5 bases from J, with 20 bases in between. Germline CDR1 is SGHDT and CDR2 is YYEEEE. The sample comes from a study of cytomegalovirus exposure and HLA in healthy donors. Study overall: The use of the same platform for the 95 to 150 validation repertoires and the roughly 680 first-cohort repertoires was reported by a later analysis. Study findings and constraints: Despite most TCR sequences being rare, some public TCRs occurred in many donors. In the 120 or so validation repertoires, about 95% of cluster scores exceeded 0, per a later analysis. A list of approximately 160 TCR beta chains associated with cytomegalovirus was given.

The method was immunoSEQ multiplex PCR; TCRdb's version includes in-frame clones alone and lacks a portion of them. Among about 220,000 clones listed, 75% to 95% were seen once. This receptor was taken from a woman aged 18-30 years in good health and CMV-seronegative. Sequencing used PBMCs. V is TRBV5-6 and J is TRBJ2-3; tentatively, D is TRBD2 (5 bases). CDR3 sequence: CASSPSHLGFLDTQYF. The CDR3 DNA reads as TGTGCCAGCAGCCCTAGCCACTTGGGGTTCTTAGATACGCAGTATTTT.